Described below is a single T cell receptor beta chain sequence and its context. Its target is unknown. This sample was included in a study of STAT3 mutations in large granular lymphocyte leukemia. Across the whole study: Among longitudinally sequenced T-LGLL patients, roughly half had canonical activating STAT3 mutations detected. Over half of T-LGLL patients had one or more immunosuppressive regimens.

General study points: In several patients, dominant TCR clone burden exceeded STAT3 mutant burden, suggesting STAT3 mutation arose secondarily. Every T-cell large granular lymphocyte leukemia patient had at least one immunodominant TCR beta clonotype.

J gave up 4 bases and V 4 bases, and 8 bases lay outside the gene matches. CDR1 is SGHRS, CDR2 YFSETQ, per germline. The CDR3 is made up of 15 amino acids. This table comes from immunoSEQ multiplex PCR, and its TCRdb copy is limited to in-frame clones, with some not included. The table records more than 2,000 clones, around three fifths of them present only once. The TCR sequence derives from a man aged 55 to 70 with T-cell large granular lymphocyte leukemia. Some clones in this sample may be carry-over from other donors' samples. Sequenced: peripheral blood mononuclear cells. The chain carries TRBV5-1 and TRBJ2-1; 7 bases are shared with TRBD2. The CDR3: CASSGRGGRYNEQFF. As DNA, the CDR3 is TGCGCCAGCAGCGGGAGGGGAGGTCGGTACAATGAGCAGTTCTTC.